The 13 T cell receptor beta chains below were found in one sample sequenced in a study of beta chain features in type 1 diabetes. Expressed TCRB transcripts were sequenced because the isolated RNA had all been reverse transcribed beforehand. Sequencing used immunoSEQ multiplex PCR; TCRdb keeps in-frame clones, though not all of them. The sample has under 250,000 clones; 11% are singletons. The sample consisted of central memory CD4+ T cells from blood. These receptors were taken from a man younger than 30 in good health.

This clone was counted at least ten times. This chain connects TRBV2 to TRBJ2-1; D gene unclear. CDR3 length: 15 amino acids. V dropped 0 bases and J dropped 3 bases, with 9 bases sitting between them. Germline V gene lookup returns CDR1 SNHLY and CDR2 FYNNEI. This CDR3 reads CASSEATPVYNEQFF. The CDR3 DNA reads TGTGCCAGCAGTGAAGCAACCCCTGTCTACAATGAGCAGTTCTTC.

CDR3: CASSPQGGTDTQYF. CDR3 bases: TGCGCCAGCAGCCCTCAGGGAGGCACAGATACGCAGTATTTT. This rearrangement joins TRBV5-1 to TRBJ2-3, with D perhaps TRBD1 or TRBD2 (5 bases each). Trimming removed 4 bases at V and 1 base at J, with 10 bases between. Germline CDR1 SGHRS, CDR2 YFSETQ. The CDR3 is made up of 14 amino acids.

This clone was counted a few times. The chain carries TRBV7-6 and TRBJ2-7; tentative D call: TRBD1 (6 bases). CDR1 is SGHVS, CDR2 FNYEAQ, per germline. The germline V and J ends were trimmed by 2 bases and 10 bases, with 18 bases remaining between them. This CDR3 has 14 amino acids. CDR3 bases: TGTGCCAGCAGCTTACGCACAGGGAGCCGAGACCAGTACTTC. Translated: CASSLRTGSRDQYF.

CDR3 DNA sequence: TGTGCCAGCAGCTCACACTCTGGGGCCAACGTCCTGACTTTC. Protein product: CASSSHSGANVLTF. The chain links TRBV11-2 to TRBJ2-6; D gene unclear. The CDR3 spans 14 residues. Trimming pared 4 bases from V and 0 bases from J, leaving 4 bases between. Germline V gene data show CDR1 as SGHAT and CDR2 as FQNNGV.

The chain couples TRBV6-1 to TRBJ2-1; D not resolved. Germline V gives CDR1 MNHNS, CDR2 SASEGT. V was clipped by 3 bases and J by 0 bases, with 18 bases between them. The CDR3 spans 18 residues. CDR3 in amino acids: CASSELRPAASSYNEQFF. The CDR3 DNA reads as TGTGCCAGCAGTGAGCTACGGCCAGCCGCGAGCTCCTACAATGAGCAGTTCTTC.

This clone turned up a few times. This may arise from a read error, as a much more abundant clone is one base away. The rearrangement links TRBV7-9 to TRBJ2-6; D remains unclear. CDR1 is SEHNR and CDR2 is FQNEAQ in the germline V gene (reference sequence). The CDR3 is 13 residues long. V was cut by 6 bases and J by 2 bases, with 5 bases left in between. CDR3 sequence reads: CASRFTGANVLTF. For the CDR3, the DNA is TGTGCCAGCAGGTTTACTGGGGCCAACGTCCTGACTTTC.

This clone was recorded many times. The rearrangement links TRBV6-5 to TRBJ2-6; D is unclear. This CDR3 comprises 15 residues. Germline V gene sequence: CDR1 MNHEY, CDR2 SVGAGI. The ends were cut back, 2 bases at V and 4 bases at J, with 9 bases in the middle. The CDR3 sequence: CASSYDRFGANVLTF. DNA of the CDR3: TGTGCCAGCAGTTACGATCGGTTCGGGGCCAACGTCCTGACTTTC.

This clone was seen a few times. The J gene is TRBJ2-3, the V gene TRBV29-1; 7 bases are a match to TRBD2. The CDR3 sequence is 13 residues long. V trimming: 4 bases; J trimming: 2 bases; junction bases outside the gene matches: 3. The germline gives CDR1 SQVTM, CDR2 ANQGSEA. CDR3 protein: CSVAAGLTDTQYF. CDR3 coding DNA: TGCAGCGTTGCAGCGGGACTCACAGATACGCAGTATTTT.

V is TRBV7-9 and J is TRBJ2-3; D assignment may be TRBD1 or TRBD2 (5 bases each). Germline CDR1 and CDR2: SEHNR and FQNEAQ (reference sequence). Trimming removed 5 bases at V and 0 bases at J, with 15 bases between. This CDR3 is 16 amino acids long. The CDR3 region is CASSPLGTASTDTQYF. In DNA form, the CDR3 reads TGTGCCAGCAGCCCCCTCGGGACGGCTAGCACAGATACGCAGTATTTT.

The chain couples TRBV7-9 to TRBJ2-6, with 8 bases fitting TRBD1. The J segment lost 1 base and the V segment lost 5 bases, leaving 7 bases of the junction unmatched. This CDR3 region has 17 residues. The V gene's germline CDR1 is SEHNR and CDR2 FQNEAQ (reference sequence). The CDR3 sequence is CASSPRQGRSGANVLTF. In nucleotides, the CDR3 is TGTGCCAGCAGCCCCCGACAGGGGAGGTCTGGGGCCAACGTCCTGACTTTC.

This clone showed up just a few times. The chain joins TRBV7-9 to TRBJ2-1, with a tentative D call TRBD2 (6 bases). From germline, CDR1 is SEHNR and CDR2 FQNEAQ (reference sequence). With 10 bases removed from V and 4 bases from J, the gap between germline ends came to 20 bases. The CDR3 has 15 amino acids. DNA for the CDR3: TGTGCCACCCTACGCGCGGGATGGGGGTACAATGAGCAGTTCTTC. Its translation: CATLRAGWGYNEQFF. The entire variable domain, with the rest obtained from reference TRBV7-9 and TRBJ2-1, is as follows: DTGVSQNPRHKITKRGQNVTFRCDPISEHNRLYWYRQTLGQGPEFLTYFQNEAQLEKSRLLSDRFSAERPKGSFSTLEIQRTEQGDSAMYLCATLRAGWGYNEQFFGPGTRLTVL.

CDR3 bases: TGTGCCAGCACCGCCTCCTACGAGCAGTACTTC. Encoded protein: CASTASYEQYF. This chain connects TRBV6-5 to TRBJ2-7; D unclear. CDR1 MNHEY and CDR2 SVGAGI come from the germline V gene. CDR3 length: 11 amino acids. Trimming shortened V by 7 bases and J by 0 bases, and 4 bases separated the two germline ends.

The sample holds a few counts of this clone. A far larger clone is one nucleotide away, so this likely arose from a read error. The chain couples TRBV15 to TRBJ2-5; unclear D gene. V shed 4 bases and J shed 9 bases, with 18 bases lying between them. The CDR3 has 14 residues. Germline-derived CDR1 and CDR2 are LNHNV and YYDKDF (reference sequence). The CDR3 nucleotides are TGTGCCACCAGCACTCGGACGGGTCCGGTGGCCCAGTACTTC. Its protein is CATSTRTGPVAQYF.